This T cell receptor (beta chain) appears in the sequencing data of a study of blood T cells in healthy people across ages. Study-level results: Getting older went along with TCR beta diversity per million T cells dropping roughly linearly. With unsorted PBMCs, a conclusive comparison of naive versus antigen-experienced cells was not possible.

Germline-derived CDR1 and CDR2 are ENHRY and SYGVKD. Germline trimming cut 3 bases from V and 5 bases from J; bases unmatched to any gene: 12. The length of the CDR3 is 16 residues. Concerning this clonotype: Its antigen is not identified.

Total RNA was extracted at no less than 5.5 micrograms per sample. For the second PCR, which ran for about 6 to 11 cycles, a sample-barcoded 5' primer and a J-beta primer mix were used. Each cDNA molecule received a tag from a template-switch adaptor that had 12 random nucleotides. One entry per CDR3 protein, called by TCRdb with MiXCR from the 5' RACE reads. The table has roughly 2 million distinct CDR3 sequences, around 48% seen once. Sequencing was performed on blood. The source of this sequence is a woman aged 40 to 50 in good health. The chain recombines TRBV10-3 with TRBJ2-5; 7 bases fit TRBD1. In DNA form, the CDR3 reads TGTGCCATCAGTGACCCCGTAAAGGGGGCCGGGGAGACCCAGTACTTC. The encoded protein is CAISDPVKGAGETQYF.